Here is one T cell receptor beta chain with its context. No antigen is known for it. The record has no base qualities; no much larger clone is one base away. This sample was included in a study of blood T cell repertoires in COVID-19 (dated by TCRdb to 2020 to 2021). In terms of the full investigation: Collaborator samples came from the United States, Italy and Spain and covered acute and convalescent phases of COVID-19. Where available, HLA class I and class II types were obtained from metadata supplied by the sample provider rather than from assay-based typing. The prospective study material was composed of cDNA or gDNA derived from T cells, B-cell-depleted T cells, or PBMCs. The repertoires were released in a freely available public database intended as a resource for research on the immune response to SARS-CoV-2. The dataset comprised deeply sampled blood TCRbeta repertoires from subjects exposed to, actively infected with, or recovered from COVID-19. Samples were obtained from the ongoing ImmuneRACE study (first 160 participants) and from 1,254 subjects provided by 6 global collaborators. Sample metadata almost always included a de-identified subject ID, COVID-19 status, age in years and sex.

The immunoSEQ Assay, a bias-controlled multiplex PCR, was used to amplify TCRbeta CDR3 regions from genomic DNA. As for the authors' bioinformatics: Nucleated cell counts per sample were estimated from amplification of reference gene primers within the assay. Sequence reads were collapsed and filtered to measure the absolute abundance of every unique TCRbeta CDR3 rearrangement. Productive Simpson clonality was computed per sample as the square root of Simpson's diversity index over productive rearrangements. TCRdb carries this immuneACCESS record with in-frame sequences only. Its versions omit some clonotypes, under half of them owing to an unresolved V gene in the studies checked, with the rest unexplained. V, J and clone size were drawn from that table, and D and trimming were deduced from the DNA. Across this sample there are some 20,000 clones, with 86% seen only once. The ten largest clones represent more than 10% of the sample.

Collaborating institutions collected whole blood in K2EDTA tubes following their own protocols. For TCRbeta analysis, collaborator samples were shipped as frozen whole blood, as isolated PBMCs, or as DNA extracted from either sample type. Trimming costs V 6 bases and J 5 bases, and their ends lie 14 bases apart. Inclusive of the bounding cysteine and phenylalanine, the CDR3 is 14 residues long. Only CDR3 DNA is held: 42 bases, read in frame from base 1. In the germline V gene (reference sequence), CDR1 corresponds to WNHNN and CDR2 to SYGVQD. The investigation overall reported the following: How much clinical and demographic metadata was included differed by source and by participant, and the metadata was provided uncurated.

Input material: peripheral blood. This sequence originates from a woman aged 80 or older with active or convalescent COVID-19. The chain joins TRBV10-1 to TRBJ2-1; a tentative D match to TRBD2 spans 6 bases. CDR3 reads: CASSQRTTHNEQFF. The nucleotides read TGCGCCAGCAGCCAACGGACTACCCACAATGAGCAGTTCTTC.